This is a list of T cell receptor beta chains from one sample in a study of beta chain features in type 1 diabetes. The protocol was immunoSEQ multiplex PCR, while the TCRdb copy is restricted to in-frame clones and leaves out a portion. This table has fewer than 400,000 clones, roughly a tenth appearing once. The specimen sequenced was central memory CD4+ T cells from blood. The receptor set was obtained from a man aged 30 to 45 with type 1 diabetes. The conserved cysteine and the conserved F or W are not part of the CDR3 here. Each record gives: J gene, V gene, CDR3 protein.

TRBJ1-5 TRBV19 ASNLGRTGSNQPQH
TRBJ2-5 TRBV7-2 ASRIGGLGETQY
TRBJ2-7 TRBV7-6 ASSKGTVYEQY
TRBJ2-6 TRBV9 ASSVGAGFTSGANVLT
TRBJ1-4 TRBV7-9 ASSFDRGGSEKLF
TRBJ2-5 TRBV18 ASSPDRRQETQY
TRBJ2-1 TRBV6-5 ASSPRPLSGDEQF
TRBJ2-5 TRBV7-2 ASSFRLLAEETQY
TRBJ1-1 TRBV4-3 ASSRTAQVGHTEAF
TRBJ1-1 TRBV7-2 ASSLTRGDTEAF
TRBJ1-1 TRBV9 ASSVSEGYTEAF
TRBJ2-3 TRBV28 ASRTVSTDTQY
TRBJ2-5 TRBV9 ASSVVASETQY
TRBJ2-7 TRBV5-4 ASSLGPDISSYEQY
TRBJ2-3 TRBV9 ASSVDSTDTQY
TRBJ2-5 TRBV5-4 ASSYPGLAAQTQY
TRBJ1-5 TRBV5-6 ASSLRGRGHQPQH
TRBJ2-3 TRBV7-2 ASSLTRFSGRSDTQY
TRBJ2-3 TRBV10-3 AITRDLSTDTQY
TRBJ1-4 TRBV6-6 ASSRSGGEKLF
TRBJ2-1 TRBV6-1 ASGRGGVGNEQF
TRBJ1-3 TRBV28 ASSLFRAGGGNTIY
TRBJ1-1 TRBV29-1 SAVPGSMNTEAF
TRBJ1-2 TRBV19 ASSQGNSPPNYGYT
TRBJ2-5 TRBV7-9 ASSTLGQGEETQY
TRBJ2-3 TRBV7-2 ASSGEAGSYTDTQY
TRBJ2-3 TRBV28 ASGVRSTDTQY
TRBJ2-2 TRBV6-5 ASRKRNTGELF
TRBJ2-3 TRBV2 ASTRWTGGTDTQY
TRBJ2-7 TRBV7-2 ASSFLAGAPSEQY
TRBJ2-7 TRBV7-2 ASSFRQSVYEQY
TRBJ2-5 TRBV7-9 ASSSQGETQY
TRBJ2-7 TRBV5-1 ASSLERGNSYEQY
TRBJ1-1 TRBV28 ASVTKGGGSEAF
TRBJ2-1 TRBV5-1 ASSLGVSRGEQF
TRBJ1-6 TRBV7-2 ASNVQPEGSPLH
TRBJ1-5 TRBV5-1 ASSSGQGDQPQH
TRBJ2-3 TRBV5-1 ASSFGASTDTQY
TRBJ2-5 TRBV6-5 ASHRGETQY
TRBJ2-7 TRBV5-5 ASSLLTVSREQY
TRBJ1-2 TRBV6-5 ASSYRTGSNYGYT
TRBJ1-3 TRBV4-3 ASSRGQGLSGNTIY
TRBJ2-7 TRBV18 ASSPQDGSYEQY
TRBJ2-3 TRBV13 ASTPGAYSTDTQY